This is a list of T cell receptor beta chains from one sample in a study of Graves' ophthalmopathy and Graves' hyperthyroidism. TCRdb ran MiXCR on the multiplex PCR reads and lists one entry per CDR3 protein. The repertoire holds around 1.1 million distinct CDR3 sequences, about two fifths seen once, with roughly 10% in the top ten. The sequencing input was peripheral blood or thyroid tissue (not recorded which). The origin of the receptors is an adult man with Graves' hyperthyroidism. Both conserved end residues are trimmed from each CDR3.

CDR3aa | v_gene
ASSLHTTQETQY | TRBV12-3/TRBV12-4
ASSGRIRGTGELF | TRBV5-1
ASSPRGFRNTEAF | TRBV5-6
SPGDGGARTEAF | TRBV29-1
ASSIRQGDTEAF | TRBV5-1
ASSWQATLQEANVLT | TRBV5-6
ASSPDRGRVRDGELF | TRBV7-9
ASSGRTSGSSYEQY | TRBV7-9
SAPRRGFATEAF | TRBV20-1
ASSELGQGVRPQH | TRBV2
SPRVGGYEQY | TRBV20-1
ASSQDGVGDEKLF | TRBV7-2
ASSLDGARNGYT | TRBV5-1
SASPGGGELF | TRBV20-1
ASGPQGQETQY | TRBV19
ASSSGDTIYGYT | TRBV5-4
SAYRSGANVLT | TRBV20-1
ATSREAGNLYEQY | TRBV15